One sample yielded the 16 T cell receptor beta chains listed below, sequenced in a study of blood T cell repertoires in COVID-19. Sequenced by immunoSEQ multiplex PCR; TCRdb stores in-frame clones only, minus some. Among a few hundred thousand clones listed, roughly nine tenths were seen once. The sample comprised peripheral blood. These receptors all stem from a man between 60 and 75 years old with acute or convalescent COVID-19.

Details on this clone: Sequence at one end of the junction differs from germline and may be a read error. CDR3 protein: CASRLDRGRGNTIYF. DNA for the CDR3: TGTGCCAGCAGATTGGACAGGGGGCGAGGAAACACCATATATTTT. V and J are TRBV5-8 and TRBJ1-3; 11 nucleotides align to TRBD1. Germline lookup yields CDR1 SGHTS and CDR2 YDEGEE. The CDR3 is made up of 15 amino acids. The full variable domain, rest sourced from reference TRBV5-8 and TRBJ1-3, is EAGVTQSPTHLIKTRGQQATLRCSPISGHTSVYWYQQALGLGLQFLLWYDEGEERNRGNFPPRFSGRQFPNYSSELNVNALELEDSALYLCASRLDRGRGNTIYFGEGSWLTVV.

The chain employs TRBV6-2 or TRBV6-3 and TRBJ2-7, with TRBD1 matching 8 bases. Unmatched junction bases numbered 13, after V lost 1 base and J lost 5 bases. Germline lookup yields CDR1 MNHEY and CDR2 SVGEGT. The CDR3 runs 17 residues. The CDR3: CASSYFSTGGRFDEQYF. CDR3 bases: TGTGCCAGCAGTTACTTCTCTACAGGGGGACGATTTGACGAGCAGTACTTC.

The chain links TRBV28 to TRBJ1-2; D gene ambiguous. The V end was cut by 3 bases, the J end by 5 bases, with 7 bases between. CDR3 size: 12 residues. Germline loops: CDR1 MDHEN, CDR2 SYDVKM. The CDR3: CASSLAVYGYTF. In nucleotides, the CDR3 is TGTGCCAGCAGTTTGGCGGTTTATGGCTACACCTTC.

A few counts support this clone. V usage is TRBV28 and J usage is TRBJ2-2, with TRBD1 as a possible D gene (6 bases). The CDR3 is 15 residues long. Trimming removed 2 bases at V and 4 bases at J, with 11 bases between. Germline V CDR1 and CDR2: MDHEN, SYDVKM. The chain's CDR3 is CASSLLGAGTGELFF. CDR3 bases: TGTGCCAGCAGTTTACTGGGGGCGGGCACCGGGGAGCTGTTTTTT.

CDR3 sequence reads: CAWGQGGTGELFF. CDR3 sequence (DNA): TGTGCCTGGGGACAGGGAGGGACCGGGGAGCTGTTTTTT. This sequence joins TRBV30 and TRBJ2-2, with D possibly TRBD1 on 8 matching bases. The CDR3 loop spans 13 amino acids. Per the germline V gene, CDR1 is GTSNPN and CDR2 is SVGIG (reference sequence). Trimming took off 5 bases at V and 5 bases at J, with 12 bases between the two ends.

The chain has TRBV7-3 and TRBJ1-6; tentatively, D is TRBD1 (5 bases). Germline CDR1 reads SGHTA; CDR2 reads FQGTGA. The CDR3 spans 14 residues. V shed 3 bases and J shed 7 bases, with 10 bases lying between them. CDR3 in amino acids: CASSLQNRNSPLHF. DNA of the CDR3: TGTGCCAGCAGCTTGCAAAACAGGAATTCACCCCTCCACTTT.

This rearrangement joins TRBV28 to TRBJ2-6; weak D call: TRBD1 (6 bases). V dropped 1 base and J dropped 4 bases, with 8 bases sitting between them. CDR3 length: 15 residues. Germline V gene data show CDR1 as MDHEN and CDR2 as SYDVKM. The CDR3 coding sequence is TGTGCCAGCAGTTTATCAGGGGCCGGGGCCAACGTCCTGACTTTC. Amino acid sequence: CASSLSGAGANVLTF.

The chain has TRBV14 and TRBJ2-2; weak D call: TRBD2 (5 bases). V was clipped by 5 bases and J by 4 bases, with 8 bases between them. The CDR3 extends over 13 amino acids. CDR1 is SGHDN, CDR2 FVKESK, per germline. The CDR3 loop is CASSLLVTGELFF. In nucleotides, the CDR3 is TGTGCCAGCAGCTTACTAGTCACCGGGGAGCTGTTTTTT.

The chain joins TRBV2 to TRBJ2-1, with D maybe TRBD1 (6 bases). The V end was cut by 11 bases, the J end by 7 bases, with 21 bases between. There are 14 residues in the CDR3. Germline V lookup: CDR1 SNHLY, CDR2 FYNNEI. CDR3 protein: CAPTRPDRYNEQFF. CDR3 bases: TGTGCCCCCACCCGCCCGGACAGATATAATGAGCAGTTCTTC. The whole variable domain, remainder taken from reference TRBV2 and TRBJ2-1, is EPEVTQTPSHQVTQMGQEVILRCVPISNHLYFYWYRQILGQKVEFLVSFYNNEISEKSEIFDDQFSVERPDGSNFTLKIRSTKLEDSAMYFCAPTRPDRYNEQFFGPGTRLTVL.

The V call is TRBV25-1, the J call TRBJ2-5; 7 positions agree with TRBD1. V gave up 1 base and J gave up 2 bases; unmatched junction bases: 7. This CDR3 has 16 amino acids. CDR1 MGHDK and CDR2 SYGVNS come from the germline V gene. The CDR3 DNA reads TGTGCCAGCAGTGAATGGGGGACAGTCGAACAAGAGACCCAGTACTTC. It codes for CASSEWGTVEQETQYF.

This rearrangement joins TRBV6-5 to TRBJ2-3; a weak D match, TRBD2 (5 bases). The CDR3 runs to 13 residues. The V and J ends lost 7 bases and 5 bases respectively, with 13 bases between them. The germline gives CDR1 MNHEY, CDR2 SVGAGI. The DNA of the CDR3 is TGTGCCAGCACGGTGGGAGTGGTAGATACGCAGTATTTT. Translating it yields CASTVGVVDTQYF.

The V and J genes are TRBV2 and TRBJ1-1; the D is unclear. Germline CDR1 SNHLY, CDR2 FYNNEI. This CDR3 spans 13 amino acids. V lost 7 bases, J lost 1 base, and 10 bases lay in between. CDR3 sequence (DNA): TGTGCCAGCACAGAGGATGGGAACACTGAAGCTTTCTTT. This encodes CASTEDGNTEAFF.

The chain carries TRBV6-2 or TRBV6-3 and TRBJ2-1, with D unresolved. V lost 6 bases, J lost 9 bases, and 12 bases lay in between. CDR1 and CDR2 from the germline V gene are MNHEY and SVGEGT. The CDR3 is 12 residues long. The CDR3 nucleotides read TGTGCCAGCAGCCGGCCCATCACTGAGCAGTTCTTC. Translated: CASSRPITEQFF.

This chain uses TRBV5-1 with TRBJ2-3; 10 bases agree with TRBD1. The CDR3 is 15 amino acids. Germline CDR1 is SGHRS and CDR2 is YFSETQ. With V trimmed by 4 bases and J by 4 bases, 6 bases remained unmatched. The CDR3 is CASSISGTGADTQYF. The DNA for the CDR3 is TGCGCCAGCAGCATATCCGGGACAGGGGCAGATACGCAGTATTTT. The variable domain in full, completed from reference TRBV5-1 and TRBJ2-3, reads KAGVTQTPRYLIKTRGQQVTLSCSPISGHRSVSWYQQTPGQGLQFLFEYFSETQRNKGNFPGRFSGRQFSNSRSEMNVSTLELGDSALYLCASSISGTGADTQYFGPGTRLTVL.

The chain joins TRBV12-3 or TRBV12-4 to TRBJ1-5, with D unclear. The CDR3 extends over 13 amino acids. V gave up 8 bases and J gave up 4 bases, with 12 bases separating them. The CDR3: CASALGSNQPQHF. CDR3 nucleotides: TGTGCCAGCGCTTTGGGCTCTAATCAGCCCCAGCATTTT.

V usage is TRBV9 and J usage is TRBJ1-6; 8 positions agree with TRBD1. The germline V gene has CDR1 SGDLS and CDR2 YYNGEE. V lost 4 bases, J lost 10 bases, and 7 bases stayed unmatched. The CDR3 sequence is 14 residues long. CDR3 amino acids: CASSPGQGRSPLHF. The DNA of the CDR3 is TGTGCCAGCAGCCCCGGACAGGGACGATCACCCCTCCACTTT.